Below are 16 T cell receptor beta chains sequenced from a single sample in a study of blood T cell repertoires in COVID-19. Sequencing was performed with immunoSEQ multiplex PCR; in TCRdb, only in-frame clones are kept and a portion is missing. Here the sample spans fewer than 40,000 clones, roughly 90% being singletons. The specimen was peripheral blood. The receptor set was obtained from a man between 65 and 85 years old with active COVID-19.

The chain links TRBV4-3 to TRBJ2-3, with TRBD1 as a possible D gene (7 bases). The V and J ends lost 3 bases and 9 bases respectively, with 22 bases between them. The CDR3 is 16 amino acids. CDR1 is LGHNA, CDR2 YSLEER, per germline. CDR3 sequence: CASSQLKGGPQGTQYF. The CDR3 DNA is TGCGCCAGCAGCCAGTTAAAGGGGGGACCACAGGGGACGCAGTATTTT.

The chain employs TRBV4-1 and TRBJ2-7, with D maybe TRBD2 (7 bases). The ends were cut back, 0 bases at V and 1 base at J, with 13 bases in the middle. The CDR3 is made up of 16 amino acids. The germline gives CDR1 MGHRA, CDR2 YSYEKL. This chain's CDR3 is CASSQEFRGGSYEQYF. As DNA, the CDR3 is TGCGCCAGCAGCCAAGAGTTCAGGGGAGGGTCCTACGAGCAGTACTTC.

This clone has a single count. This sequence joins TRBV27 and TRBJ1-6, with D tentatively TRBD1 (6 bases). V was shortened by 3 bases and J by 3 bases, with 15 bases between the two germline ends. The CDR3 runs 17 residues. Looked up from germline, CDR1 is MNHEY and CDR2 is SMNVEV (reference sequence). The CDR3 loop is CASSFEQGRHYNSPLHF. The CDR3 nucleotides are TGTGCCAGCAGTTTTGAGCAGGGGAGACACTATAATTCACCCCTCCACTTT.

CDR3 loop: CASSTLSGGGYTF. CDR3 DNA: TGTGCCAGCAGTACTCTATCGGGGGGCGGCTACACCTTC. The chain uses TRBV2 and TRBJ1-2; TRBD1 is a possible D gene (6 bases). This CDR3 is built from 13 residues. The germline CDR1 and CDR2 sequences are SNHLY and FYNNEI. Trimming pared 5 bases from V and 8 bases from J, leaving 15 bases between. The full variable domain, completed using reference TRBV2 and TRBJ1-2, is EPEVTQTPSHQVTQMGQEVILRCVPISNHLYFYWYRQILGQKVEFLVSFYNNEISEKSEIFDDQFSVERPDGSNFTLKIRSTKLEDSAMYFCASSTLSGGGYTFGSGTRLTVV.

The chain employs TRBV19 and TRBJ1-5; no reliable D call. Trimming cost V 6 bases and J 0 bases, with 15 bases left between them. The CDR3 sequence is 16 residues long. CDR1 and CDR2 (germline): LNHDA, SQIVND (reference sequence). Here the CDR3 DNA reads TGTGCCAGTAGAGCTCATGACACCTATAGCAATCAGCCCCAGCATTTT. It is translated as CASRAHDTYSNQPQHF.

The genes are TRBV11-3 and TRBJ2-4; D uncertain. Germline V gives CDR1 SGHNT, CDR2 YENEEA. Trimming took 0 bases from V and 8 from J, leaving 8 bases between them. This CDR3 is 13 amino acids long. Here the CDR3 reads CASSLERGHIQYF. CDR3 bases: TGTGCCAGCAGCTTAGAACGAGGCCACATTCAGTACTTC.

The rearrangement links TRBV7-7 to TRBJ2-5; the D gene is possibly TRBD1 (5 bases). This CDR3 is built from 16 residues. The V and J ends lost 2 bases and 5 bases respectively, with 18 bases between them. Germline lookup yields CDR1 SSHAT and CDR2 FNYEAQ (reference sequence). The CDR3 region is CASSLSAGHLEETQYF. CDR3 bases: TGTGCCAGCAGCTTATCGGCAGGACACCTAGAGGAGACCCAGTACTTC.

J is TRBJ2-3 and V is TRBV7-2; 11 bases agree with TRBD2. Germline V gene data show CDR1 as SGHTA and CDR2 as FQGNSA. The CDR3 length is 14 residues. The ends lost 5 bases at V and 5 bases at J; junction bases unmatched: 3. The CDR3 protein is CASSRGLAGDTQYF. The CDR3 DNA is TGTGCCAGCAGCAGAGGACTAGCGGGAGATACGCAGTATTTT.

The chain combines TRBV2 with TRBJ1-6; 9 nucleotides match TRBD1. CDR3 length equals 14 residues. Unmatched junction bases numbered 4, after V lost 4 bases and J lost 9 bases. The germline V gene encodes CDR1 SNHLY and CDR2 FYNNEI. CDR3 amino acids: CASSGDRVASPLHF. CDR3 nucleotide sequence: TGTGCCAGCAGTGGGGACAGGGTAGCTTCACCCCTCCACTTT. Using reference TRBV2 and TRBJ1-6 for the parts outside the CDR3, the full variable domain is EPEVTQTPSHQVTQMGQEVILRCVPISNHLYFYWYRQILGQKVEFLVSFYNNEISEKSEIFDDQFSVERPDGSNFTLKIRSTKLEDSAMYFCASSGDRVASPLHFGNGTRLTVT.

This sequence joins TRBV28 and TRBJ1-4, with D possibly being TRBD1 (6 bases). V was pared by 6 bases and J by 3 bases, with 14 bases between. Germline V lookup: CDR1 MDHEN, CDR2 SYDVKM. The CDR3 has 15 residues. The CDR3, as DNA: TGTGCCAGCAGGTCGGGGGGGGCGGCTAATGAAAAACTGTTTTTT. It translates to CASRSGGAANEKLFF.

V gene TRBV5-5 combines with J gene TRBJ1-2; 9 nucleotides match TRBD1. The CDR3 extends over 16 amino acids. V lost 0 bases, J lost 5 bases, and 8 bases stayed unmatched. CDR1 is SGHKS and CDR2 is YYEKEE in the germline V gene (reference sequence). CDR3 sequence: CASSLAGQGGGYGYTF. The CDR3 region has the DNA TGTGCCAGCAGCTTGGCGGGACAGGGCGGGGGGTATGGCTACACCTTC.

The chain carries TRBV28 and TRBJ2-1, with 7 bases that match TRBD2. V lost 6 bases and J lost 0; bases outside the gene matches: 8. The CDR3 has 16 amino acids. Per germline, CDR1 MDHEN and CDR2 SYDVKM. CDR3 nucleotide sequence: TGTGCCAGCAGCATACTAGCGACAAGCTCCTACAATGAGCAGTTCTTC. Translated: CASSILATSSYNEQFF.

The rearrangement links TRBV10-3 to TRBJ2-1; 7 bases agree with TRBD2. V was clipped by 5 bases and J by 10 bases; unmatched bases: 14. Germline V gene lookup returns CDR1 ENHRY and CDR2 SYGVKD. The length of the CDR3 is 15 residues. CDR3 residues: CAISPSGAPMREQFF. For the CDR3, the DNA is TGTGCCATCAGTCCGAGCGGGGCACCGATGAGGGAGCAGTTCTTC.

The V call is TRBV4-1, the J call TRBJ2-7, with a possible D match to TRBD1 (5 bases). Trimming removed 0 bases at V and 6 bases at J, with 15 bases between. Germline CDR1 and CDR2: MGHRA and YSYEKL. The CDR3 covers 15 residues. CDR3 region: CASSQDLSGIVEQYF. For the CDR3, the DNA is TGCGCCAGCAGCCAAGATCTGTCAGGGATTGTCGAGCAGTACTTC.

This clone was counted a single time. V and J are TRBV12-2 and TRBJ2-7; the table's D call, TRBD2, has no DNA check behind it. TRBV12-2 is classified as a pseudogene. The CDR3 length is 14 residues. CDR3 sequence (DNA): TGTGCAAGTCGCCCACAAGACTTCTCCTACGAGCAGTACTTC. Encoded protein: CASRPQDFSYEQYF.

The chain is built from TRBV7-6 and TRBJ2-5, with D tentatively TRBD2 (7 bases). Looked up from germline, CDR1 is SGHVS and CDR2 is FNYEAQ. V was pared by 4 bases and J by 3 bases, with 24 bases between. CDR3 length equals 18 residues. CDR3 region: CASSSPWDTRTRKETQYF. As DNA, the CDR3 is TGTGCCAGCAGCTCCCCTTGGGACACTAGGACTAGAAAAGAGACCCAGTACTTC.